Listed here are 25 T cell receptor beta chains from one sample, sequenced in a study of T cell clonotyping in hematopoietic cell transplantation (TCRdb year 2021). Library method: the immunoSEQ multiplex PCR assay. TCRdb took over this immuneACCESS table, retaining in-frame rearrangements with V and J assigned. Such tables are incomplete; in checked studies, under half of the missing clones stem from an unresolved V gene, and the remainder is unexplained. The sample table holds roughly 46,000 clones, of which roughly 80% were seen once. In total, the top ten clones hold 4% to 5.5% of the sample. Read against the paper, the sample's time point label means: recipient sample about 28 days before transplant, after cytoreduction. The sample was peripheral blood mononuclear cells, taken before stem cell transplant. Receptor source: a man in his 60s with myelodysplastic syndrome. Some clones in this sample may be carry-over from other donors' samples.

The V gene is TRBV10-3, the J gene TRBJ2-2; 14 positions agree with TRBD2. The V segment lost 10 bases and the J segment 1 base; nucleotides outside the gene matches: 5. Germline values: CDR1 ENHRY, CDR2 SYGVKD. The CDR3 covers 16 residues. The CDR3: CATTGTSGRNTGELFF. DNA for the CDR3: TGTGCCACAACCGGGACTAGCGGGAGGAACACCGGGGAGCTGTTTTTT.

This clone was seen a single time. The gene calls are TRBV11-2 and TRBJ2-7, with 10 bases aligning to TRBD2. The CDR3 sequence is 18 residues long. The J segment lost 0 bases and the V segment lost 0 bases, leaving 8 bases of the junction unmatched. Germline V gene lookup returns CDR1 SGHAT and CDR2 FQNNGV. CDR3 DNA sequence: TGTGCCAGCAGCTTAGAGGGCGGGACTAGCGTGCTCTCCTACGAGCAGTACTTC. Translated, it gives CASSLEGGTSVLSYEQYF. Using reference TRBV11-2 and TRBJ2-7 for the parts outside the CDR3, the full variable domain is EAGVAQSPRYKIIEKRQSVAFWCNPISGHATLYWYQQILGQGPKLLIQFQNNGVVDDSQLPKDRFSAERLKGVDSTLKIQPAKLEDSAVYLCASSLEGGTSVLSYEQYFGPGTRLTVT.

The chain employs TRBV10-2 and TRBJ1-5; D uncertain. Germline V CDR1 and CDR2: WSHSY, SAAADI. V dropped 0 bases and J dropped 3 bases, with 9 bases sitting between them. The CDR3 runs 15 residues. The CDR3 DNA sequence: TGCGCCAGCAGTGAGTCCTCCCAGGTCAATCAGCCCCAGCATTTT. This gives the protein CASSESSQVNQPQHF.

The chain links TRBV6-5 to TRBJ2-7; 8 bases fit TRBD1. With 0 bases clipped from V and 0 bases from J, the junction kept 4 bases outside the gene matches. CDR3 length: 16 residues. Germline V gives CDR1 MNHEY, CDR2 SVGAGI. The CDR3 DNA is TGTGCCAGCAGTTACTCTCCACAGGGGGGCTCCTACGAGCAGTACTTC. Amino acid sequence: CASSYSPQGGSYEQYF.

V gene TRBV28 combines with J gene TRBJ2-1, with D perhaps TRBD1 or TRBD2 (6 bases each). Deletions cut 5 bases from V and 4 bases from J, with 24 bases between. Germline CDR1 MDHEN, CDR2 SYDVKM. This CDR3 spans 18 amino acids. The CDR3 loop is CASSPPGFGGGRYNEQFF. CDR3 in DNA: TGTGCCAGCAGTCCCCCTGGCTTCGGAGGGGGGAGGTACAATGAGCAGTTCTTC. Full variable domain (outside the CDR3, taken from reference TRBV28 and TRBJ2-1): DVKVTQSSRYLVKRTGEKVFLECVQDMDHENMFWYRQDPGLGLRLIYFSYDVKMKEKGDIPEGYSVSREKKERFSLILESASTNQTSMYLCASSPPGFGGGRYNEQFFGPGTRLTVL.

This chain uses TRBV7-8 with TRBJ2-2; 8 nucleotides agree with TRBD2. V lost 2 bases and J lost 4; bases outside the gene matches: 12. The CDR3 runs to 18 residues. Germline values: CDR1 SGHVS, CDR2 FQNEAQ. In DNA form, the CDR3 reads TGTGCCAGCAGCTTAAGAGAGGCCGGGGGGGCGGCCACCGGGGAGCTGTTTTTT. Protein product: CASSLREAGGAATGELFF.

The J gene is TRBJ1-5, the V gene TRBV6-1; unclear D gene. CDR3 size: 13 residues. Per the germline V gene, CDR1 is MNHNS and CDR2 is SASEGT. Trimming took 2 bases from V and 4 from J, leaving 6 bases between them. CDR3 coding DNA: TGTGCCAGCAGTGAACAGCGTAATCAGCCCCAGCATTTT. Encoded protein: CASSEQRNQPQHF.

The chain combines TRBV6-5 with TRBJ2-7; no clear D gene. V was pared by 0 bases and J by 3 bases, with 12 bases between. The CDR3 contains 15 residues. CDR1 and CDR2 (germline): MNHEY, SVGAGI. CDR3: CASSYSMSPSYEQYF. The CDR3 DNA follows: TGTGCCAGCAGTTACTCGATGTCCCCAAGCTACGAGCAGTACTTC.

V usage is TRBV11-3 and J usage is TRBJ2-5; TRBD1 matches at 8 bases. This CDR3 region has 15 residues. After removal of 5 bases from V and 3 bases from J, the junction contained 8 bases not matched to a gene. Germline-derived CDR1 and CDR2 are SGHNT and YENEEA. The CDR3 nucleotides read TGTGCCAGCAGCACGGGACAGGAATCGGAAGAGACCCAGTACTTC. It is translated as CASSTGQESEETQYF. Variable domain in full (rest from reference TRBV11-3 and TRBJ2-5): EAGVVQSPRYKIIEKKQPVAFWCNPISGHNTLYWYLQNLGQGPELLIRYENEEAVDDSQLPKDRFSAERLKGVDSTLKIQPAELGDSAVYLCASSTGQESEETQYFGPGTRLLVL.

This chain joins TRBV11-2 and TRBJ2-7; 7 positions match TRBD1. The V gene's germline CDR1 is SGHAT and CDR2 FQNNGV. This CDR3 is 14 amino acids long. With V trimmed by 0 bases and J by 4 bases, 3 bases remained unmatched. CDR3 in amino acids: CASSLEQGSYEQYF. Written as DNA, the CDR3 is TGTGCCAGCAGCTTAGAACAGGGGAGTTACGAGCAGTACTTC. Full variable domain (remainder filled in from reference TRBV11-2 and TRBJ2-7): EAGVAQSPRYKIIEKRQSVAFWCNPISGHATLYWYQQILGQGPKLLIQFQNNGVVDDSQLPKDRFSAERLKGVDSTLKIQPAKLEDSAVYLCASSLEQGSYEQYFGPGTRLTVT.

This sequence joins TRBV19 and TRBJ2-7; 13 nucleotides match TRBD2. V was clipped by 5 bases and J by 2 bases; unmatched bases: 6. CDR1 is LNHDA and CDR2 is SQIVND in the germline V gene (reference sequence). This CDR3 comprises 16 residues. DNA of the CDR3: TGTGCCAGTAGTGACCGAGGGACTAGCGGGACCTACGAGCAGTACTTC. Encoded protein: CASSDRGTSGTYEQYF.

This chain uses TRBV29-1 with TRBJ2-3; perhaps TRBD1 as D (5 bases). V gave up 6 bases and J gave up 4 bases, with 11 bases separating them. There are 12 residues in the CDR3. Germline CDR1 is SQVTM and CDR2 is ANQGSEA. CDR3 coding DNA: TGCAGCGTAGCCCAGGGTGCAGATACGCAGTATTTT. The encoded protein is CSVAQGADTQYF.

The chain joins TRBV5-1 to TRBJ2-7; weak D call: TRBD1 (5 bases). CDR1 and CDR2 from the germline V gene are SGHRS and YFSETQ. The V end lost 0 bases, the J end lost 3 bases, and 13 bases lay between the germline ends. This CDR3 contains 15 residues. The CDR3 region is CASSLEQASIYEQYF. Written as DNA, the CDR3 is TGCGCCAGCAGCTTGGAACAGGCGTCGATCTACGAGCAGTACTTC.

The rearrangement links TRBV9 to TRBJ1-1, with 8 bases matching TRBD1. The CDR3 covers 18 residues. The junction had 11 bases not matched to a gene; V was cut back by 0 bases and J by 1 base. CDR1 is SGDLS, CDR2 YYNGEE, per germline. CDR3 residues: CASSVGTGLGGSNTEAFF. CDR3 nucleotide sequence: TGTGCCAGCAGCGTAGGGACAGGGCTTGGAGGATCGAACACTGAAGCTTTCTTT.

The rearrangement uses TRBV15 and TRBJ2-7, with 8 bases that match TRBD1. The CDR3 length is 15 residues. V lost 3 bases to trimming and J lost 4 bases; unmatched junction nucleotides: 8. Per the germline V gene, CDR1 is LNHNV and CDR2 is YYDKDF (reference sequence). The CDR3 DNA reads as TGTGCCACCAGCAGGGACAGGGCCTTGGGGTACGAGCAGTACTTC. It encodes CATSRDRALGYEQYF. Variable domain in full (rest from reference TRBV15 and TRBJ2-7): DAMVIQNPRYQVTQFGKPVTLSCSQTLNHNVMYWYQQKSSQAPKLLFHYYDKDFNNEADTPDNFQSRRPNTSFCFLDIRSPGLGDTAMYLCATSRDRALGYEQYFGPGTRLTVT.

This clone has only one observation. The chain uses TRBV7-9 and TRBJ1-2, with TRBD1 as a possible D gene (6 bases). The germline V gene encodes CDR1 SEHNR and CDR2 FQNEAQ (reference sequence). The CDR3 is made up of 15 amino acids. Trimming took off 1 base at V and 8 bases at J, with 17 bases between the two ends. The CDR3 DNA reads TGTGCCAGCAGCTTAGGCTCGGACAGTGTGCGGGGCTACACCTTC. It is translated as CASSLGSDSVRGYTF.

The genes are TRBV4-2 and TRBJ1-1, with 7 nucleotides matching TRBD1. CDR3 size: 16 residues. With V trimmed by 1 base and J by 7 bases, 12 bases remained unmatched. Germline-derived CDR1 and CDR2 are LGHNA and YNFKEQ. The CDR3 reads CASSQGEGARGGEAFF. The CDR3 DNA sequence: TGTGCCAGCAGCCAAGGGGAGGGGGCGCGTGGTGGTGAAGCTTTCTTT.

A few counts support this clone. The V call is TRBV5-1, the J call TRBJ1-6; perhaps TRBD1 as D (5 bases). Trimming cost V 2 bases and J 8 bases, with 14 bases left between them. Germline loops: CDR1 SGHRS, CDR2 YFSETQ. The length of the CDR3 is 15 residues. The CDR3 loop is CASSFYGGRDSPLHF. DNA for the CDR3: TGCGCCAGCAGCTTCTACGGGGGTAGGGATTCACCCCTCCACTTT.

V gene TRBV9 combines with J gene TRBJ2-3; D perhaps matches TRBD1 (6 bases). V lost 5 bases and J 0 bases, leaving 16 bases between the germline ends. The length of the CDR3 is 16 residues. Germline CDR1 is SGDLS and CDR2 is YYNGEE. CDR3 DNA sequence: TGTGCCAGCAGTCCAACATCCCAGGGGAGCACAGATACGCAGTATTTT. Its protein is CASSPTSQGSTDTQYF.

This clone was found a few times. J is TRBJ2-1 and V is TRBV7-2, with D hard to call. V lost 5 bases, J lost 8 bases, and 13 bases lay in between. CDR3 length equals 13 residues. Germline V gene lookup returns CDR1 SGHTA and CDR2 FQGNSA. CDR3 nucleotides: TGTGCCAGCAGCACTTTTCTTAGAGATGAGCAGTTCTTC. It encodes CASSTFLRDEQFF.

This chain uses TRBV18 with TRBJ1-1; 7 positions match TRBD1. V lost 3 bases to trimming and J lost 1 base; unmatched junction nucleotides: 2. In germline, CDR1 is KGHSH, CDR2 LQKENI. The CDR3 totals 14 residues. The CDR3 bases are TGTGCCAGCTCACCTTCAGGGGGGAACACTGAAGCTTTCTTT. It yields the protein CASSPSGGNTEAFF.

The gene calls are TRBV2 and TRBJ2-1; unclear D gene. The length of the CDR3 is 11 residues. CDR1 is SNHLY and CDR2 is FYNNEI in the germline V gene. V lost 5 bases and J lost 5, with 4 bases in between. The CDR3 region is CASSTNNEQFF. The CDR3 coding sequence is TGTGCCAGCAGTACGAACAATGAGCAGTTCTTC.

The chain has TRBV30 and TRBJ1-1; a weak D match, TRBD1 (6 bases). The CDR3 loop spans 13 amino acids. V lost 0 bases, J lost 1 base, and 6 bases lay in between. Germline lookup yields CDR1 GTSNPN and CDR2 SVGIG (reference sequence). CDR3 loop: CAWSVQGNTEAFF. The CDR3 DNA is TGTGCCTGGAGTGTACAGGGGAACACTGAAGCTTTCTTT.

The CDR3 DNA is TGTGCCAGCAGCTCCCGACTAGCGGGGGAAATCACCGGGGAGCTGTTTTTT. This codes for CASSSRLAGEITGELFF. The rearrangement uses TRBV7-6 and TRBJ2-2, with TRBD2 identical over 12 bases. The CDR3 is 17 residues long. Trimming removed 4 bases from V and 4 bases from J; junction bases left unmatched: 7. Germline V gene sequence: CDR1 SGHVS, CDR2 FNYEAQ. Combining the CDR3 with reference TRBV7-6 and TRBJ2-2 gives the whole variable domain GAGVSQSPRYKVTKRGQDVALRCDPISGHVSLYWYRQALGQGPEFLTYFNYEAQQDKSGLPNDRFSAERPEGSISTLTIQRTEQRDSAMYRCASSSRLAGEITGELFFGEGSRLTVL.

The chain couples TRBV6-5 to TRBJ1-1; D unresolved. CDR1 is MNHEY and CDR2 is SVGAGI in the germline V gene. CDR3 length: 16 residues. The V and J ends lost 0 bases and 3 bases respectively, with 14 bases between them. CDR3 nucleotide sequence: TGTGCCAGCAGTTACTCAGGTAATTCGTTGGACACTGAAGCTTTCTTT. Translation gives CASSYSGNSLDTEAFF.